The clone carrying this TCR beta chain was seen a single time. What it binds is unknown. This specimen comes from a study of cytomegalovirus exposure and HLA in healthy donors. Study as a whole: Genetic ancestry analysis placed about 76% of the 300 to 500 donors that were genotyped in the Caucasian-associated cluster.

Whole-study findings and limits: Later genetic work tied a missense DCLRE1C variant to beta-chain V and J trimming. Earlier analysis yielded a pattern in which most TCR beta V segments were productive about 87% or about 30% of the time. A likely sequencing artifact accounted for one observed cluster of highly shared sequence variants.

The PCR ran on 60 Vbeta and 13 Jbeta primers. The assay was immunoSEQ multiplex PCR, and TCRdb's table has in-frame clones only and misses some. Among roughly 100,000 clones, around 76% were seen once, and the ten largest hold under 13%. V dropped 4 bases and J dropped 4 bases, with 10 bases sitting between them. Germline loops: CDR1 SNHLY, CDR2 FYNNEI. This CDR3 is built from 13 residues. This sequence originates from a woman between 18 and 29 years old in good health and CMV-seropositive. The chain couples TRBV2 to TRBJ1-2; D perhaps matches TRBD1 (6 bases). Sequences were obtained from PBMCs. The CDR3 region is CASSAPDSYGYTF. The CDR3 bases are TGTGCCAGCAGTGCCCCGGACAGCTATGGCTACACCTTC.